The 2 T cell receptor beta chains reported below all come from one sample, sequenced in a study of CXCR3-negative and CXCR3-positive naive CD8 T cells. 5' RACE that incorporated UMI labels was used to prepare the TRB cDNA libraries. TCRdb re-called the 5' RACE reads; every CDR3 protein appears as one record, without DNA. Found here are about 40,000 distinct CDR3 sequences; the top ten clones hold about 10%. The material sequenced was memory CD8+ T cells from blood. The receptors derive from a human donor in good health. Some clones in this sample may be carry-over from other donors' samples.

The gene calls are TRBV9 and TRBJ2-2. The CDR3 is 11 amino acids. In germline, CDR1 is SGDLS, CDR2 YYNGEE. This CDR3 reads CASSSPGELFF.

The rearrangement joins TRBV15 to TRBJ1-1. The germline V gene encodes CDR1 LNHNV and CDR2 YYDKDF (reference sequence). The length of the CDR3 is 15 residues. The CDR3 sequence is CATSRERSWDTEAFF.